A selection of T cell receptor beta chains follows, all from one sample in a study of a mutant IDH1 vaccine in newly diagnosed glioma. The antigens for these receptors are not known. Generated by immunoSEQ multiplex PCR, the TCRdb table keeps only in-frame clones and is missing some. This table has about 26,000 clones, less than 85% appearing once. Sequenced here: PBMCs, sampled from a glioma patient whose treatment included an IDH1 peptide vaccine. The receptors shown here come from a man aged 30 to 45 with glioma. Both conserved end residues are part of each CDR3. Each record gives: D gene, V gene, J gene, clone size, CDR3 protein, CDR3 DNA. D genes are given only for firm matches. Expanded clones get a size class; other rows say once, few or many, or leave the size out.

.,TRBV6-5,TRBJ2-1,.,CASSYSIAAHNEQFF,TGTGCCAGCAGTTACTCTATCGCGGCACACAATGAGCAGTTCTTC
.,TRBV28,TRBJ1-1,.,CASRPVRQMTEAFF,TGTGCCAGCAGACCCGTGAGACAGATGACTGAAGCTTTCTTT
.,TRBV9,TRBJ1-2,.,CASSGYPRGLGGYTF,TGTGCCAGCAGCGGATACCCCAGGGGTTTGGGAGGCTACACCTTC
.,TRBV19,TRBJ1-5,.,CASSTHYSNQPQHF,TGTGCCAGTAGCACCCACTATAGCAATCAGCCCCAGCATTTT
.,TRBV10-3,TRBJ1-1,.,CATQGITEAFF,TGTGCCACCCAGGGGATCACTGAAGCTTTCTTT
.,TRBV27,TRBJ2-1,once,CASRLTPRAYNEQFF,TGTGCCAGCAGACTAACTCCGAGGGCCTACAATGAGCAGTTCTTC
TRBD2,TRBV28,TRBJ2-3,.,CASSIGLAGTDTQYF,TGTGCCAGCAGCATAGGACTAGCGGGCACAGATACGCAGTATTTT
.,TRBV28,TRBJ2-3,.,CASSNPEGSTDTQYF,TGTGCCAGCAGCAACCCGGAAGGGAGCACAGATACGCAGTATTTT
TRBD1,TRBV7-2,TRBJ2-3,.,CASSLVGGGTDTQYF,TGTGCCAGCAGCTTAGTAGGGGGCGGCACAGATACGCAGTATTTT
TRBD1,TRBV6-1,TRBJ1-5,once,CASSADRVYQPQHF,TGTGCCAGCAGTGCCGACAGGGTCTATCAGCCCCAGCATTTT
.,TRBV6-6,TRBJ1-1,medium-sized,CASSLAATEAFF,TGTGCCAGCAGTTTGGCGGCCACTGAAGCTTTCTTT
.,TRBV10-1,TRBJ1-1,.,CASSETRGNTEAFF,TGCGCCAGCAGTGAGACAAGGGGGAACACTGAAGCTTTCTTT
TRBD1,TRBV6-1,TRBJ1-5,.,CASSEARDRSLWPQHF,TGTGCCAGCAGTGAAGCGAGGGACAGGAGTCTGTGGCCCCAGCATTTT
TRBD1,TRBV7-2,TRBJ1-5,.,CASSPRTGDQPQHF,TGTGCCAGCAGCCCCCGGACAGGGGATCAGCCCCAGCATTTT
.,TRBV19,TRBJ1-3,.,CASTRQASSGNTIYF,TGTGCCAGTACCCGACAGGCAAGCTCTGGAAACACCATATATTTT
.,TRBV5-5,TRBJ1-2,once,CASSLALRQGLGYTF,TGTGCCAGCAGCTTGGCCCTTCGGCAGGGACTCGGCTACACCTTC
TRBD2,TRBV5-1,TRBJ2-7,.,CASSLETSGSLEQYF,TGCGCCAGCAGCTTGGAGACTAGCGGGAGTCTAGAGCAGTACTTC
.,TRBV7-9,TRBJ2-7,once,CASSFQGFYEQYF,TGTGCCAGCAGCTTCCAGGGGTTCTACGAGCAGTACTTC
.,TRBV4-3,TRBJ2-7,.,CASSQDYQTGLYEQYF,TGCGCCAGCAGCCAAGATTACCAGACGGGGCTCTACGAGCAGTACTTC
TRBD1,TRBV2,TRBJ2-6,.,CASSPGTGYSGANVLTF,TGTGCCAGCAGTCCGGGGACAGGGTACTCTGGGGCCAACGTCCTGACTTTC
TRBD1,TRBV30,TRBJ1-3,.,CAWRTPGGNPGNTIYF,TGTGCCTGGCGCACCCCAGGGGGAAACCCGGGAAACACCATATATTTT
.,TRBV5-6,TRBJ2-3,medium-sized,CASSLEGEWDTQYF,TGTGCCAGCAGCTTGGAGGGGGAGTGGGATACGCAGTATTTT
.,TRBV12-5,TRBJ1-5,.,CASGLCHTRRIHQPQHF,TGTGCTAGTGGTTTGTGCCACACACGACGTATTCATCAGCCCCAGCATTTT
TRBD1,TRBV5-1,TRBJ2-5,.,CASSLEGPRQGETQYF,TGCGCCAGCAGCTTGGAGGGCCCAAGACAGGGAGAGACCCAGTACTTC
.,TRBV18,TRBJ1-5,.,CASSPPAGDNNQPQHF,TGTGCCAGCTCACCACCTGCAGGGGATAACAATCAGCCCCAGCATTTT
.,TRBV20-1,TRBJ2-5,.,CSAQDQETQYF,TGCAGTGCTCAGGACCAAGAGACCCAGTACTTC
.,TRBV4-3,TRBJ2-1,.,CASSQDNGFNEQFF,TGCGCCAGCAGCCAAGATAACGGCTTCAATGAGCAGTTCTTC
TRBD2,TRBV5-1,TRBJ2-5,.,CASSLAGGSRQETQYF,TGCGCCAGCAGCTTGGCGGGGGGGAGTCGGCAAGAGACCCAGTACTTC
.,TRBV5-1,TRBJ2-5,.,CASTTQGLGETQYF,TGCGCCAGCACCACCCAGGGTTTAGGCGAGACCCAGTACTTC